Shown below are 15 T cell receptor beta chains from a single sample sequenced in a study of glioma-infiltrating T cells after dendritic cell vaccination (dated by TCRdb to 2015 to 2016). Libraries were constructed by the immunoSEQ multiplex PCR assay. The table was pulled from immuneACCESS by TCRdb, which kept in-frame rearrangements only. Such tables lose some clones; where checked, under half of the loss comes from unresolved V genes, and the rest has no known cause. This sample has tens of thousands of clones in its table, and about 80% of those were observed once. Around 14% of the sample is in the top ten clones. What the time point label conveys for this sample: after dendritic cell vaccination, including at tumor progression/relapse. The specimen was blood, collected after dendritic cell vaccination. These receptors were collected from a human donor with glioblastoma.

There are a few counts of this clone. The V and J genes are TRBV6-4 and TRBJ2-2; 7 nucleotides line up with TRBD1. CDR1 is MRHNA and CDR2 is SNTAGT in the germline V gene. V lost 6 bases, J lost 0 bases, and 4 bases stayed unmatched. This CDR3 has 15 amino acids. The CDR3: CASSRTGSNTGELFF. CDR3 coding DNA: TGTGCCAGCAGCCGGACAGGTTCGAACACCGGGGAGCTGTTTTTT.

The chain uses TRBV5-1 and TRBJ2-7, with no clear D. With 1 base removed from V and 0 bases from J, the gap between germline ends came to 14 bases. The CDR3 runs to 16 residues. Germline V gene sequence: CDR1 SGHRS, CDR2 YFSETQ. The CDR3 DNA sequence: TGCGCCAGCAGCTTGTCAAGCGCGAGGAGCTCCTACGAGCAGTACTTC. Protein sequence: CASSLSSARSSYEQYF.

The chain carries TRBV7-2 and TRBJ1-4; 7 bases line up with TRBD1. This CDR3 is 13 amino acids long. The junction had 4 bases not matched to a gene; V was cut back by 6 bases and J by 6 bases. Germline lookup yields CDR1 SGHTA and CDR2 FQGNSA. The CDR3: CASRPTGDEKLFF. The CDR3 nucleotides are TGTGCCAGCAGACCCACAGGGGATGAAAAACTGTTTTTT.

The rearrangement links TRBV19 to TRBJ2-3; TRBD2 aligns across 9 bases. With V trimmed by 5 bases and J by 2 bases, 11 bases remained unmatched. This CDR3 region has 17 residues. Germline values: CDR1 LNHDA, CDR2 SQIVND (reference sequence). The CDR3 region is CASSPGGSGGSTDTQYF. The CDR3 nucleotides read TGTGCCAGTAGTCCCGGAGGTAGCGGGGGTTCCACAGATACGCAGTATTTT. The full variable domain, completed using reference TRBV19 and TRBJ2-3, is DGGITQSPKYLFRKEGQNVTLSCEQNLNHDAMYWYRQDPGQGLRLIYYSQIVNDFQKGDIAEGYSVSREKKESFPLTVTSAQKNPTAFYLCASSPGGSGGSTDTQYFGPGTRLTVL.

V and J are TRBV4-2 and TRBJ2-1; 13 positions agree with TRBD2. Per germline, CDR1 LGHNA and CDR2 YNFKEQ. The CDR3 loop spans 15 amino acids. V dropped 4 bases and J dropped 5; count of bases not matched to a gene: 2. The CDR3 DNA reads as TGTGCCAGCAGCCCCGGGACTAGCGGGGACAATGAGCAGTTCTTC. Its translation is CASSPGTSGDNEQFF.

This chain connects TRBV7-2 to TRBJ2-7; D gene unclear. Germline CDR1 SGHTA, CDR2 FQGNSA. Trimming took off 1 base at V and 3 bases at J, with 25 bases between the two ends. The CDR3 length is 19 residues. The CDR3: CASSLVLLLYGQSNYEQYF. The CDR3, as DNA: TGTGCCAGCAGCTTAGTTCTACTCCTTTATGGGCAGTCAAACTACGAGCAGTACTTC.

This chain links TRBV2 with TRBJ2-1, with 8 nucleotides matching TRBD2. The trim removed 2 bases at V and 2 bases at J, leaving 2 bases unmatched. From germline, CDR1 is SNHLY and CDR2 FYNNEI. This CDR3 region has 15 residues. The DNA of the CDR3 is TGTGCCAGCAGTGAATATAGCGGGGCCTACAATGAGCAGTTCTTC. Protein: CASSEYSGAYNEQFF. The variable domain in full, completed from reference TRBV2 and TRBJ2-1, reads EPEVTQTPSHQVTQMGQEVILRCVPISNHLYFYWYRQILGQKVEFLVSFYNNEISEKSEIFDDQFSVERPDGSNFTLKIRSTKLEDSAMYFCASSEYSGAYNEQFFGPGTRLTVL.

The sample holds a few counts of this clone. V and J are TRBV11-3 and TRBJ2-7, with a possible D match to TRBD2 (5 bases). The CDR3 is made up of 17 amino acids. Germline V gives CDR1 SGHNT, CDR2 YENEEA. Trimming removed 5 bases from V and 0 bases from J, with 20 bases in between. Here the CDR3 DNA reads TGTGCCAGCAGCCCTTCCGCTGGTAGCGAGACCTCCTACGAGCAGTACTTC. Its protein is CASSPSAGSETSYEQYF.

The chain couples TRBV5-3 to TRBJ1-5, with TRBD1 as a possible D gene (6 bases). TRBV5-3 is given ORF status, its function remaining uncertain. V was shortened by 5 bases and J by 8 bases, with 17 bases between the two germline ends. This CDR3 is 14 amino acids long. The CDR3 protein is CARRSRQDSKPQHF. The CDR3 DNA is TGTGCCAGAAGATCGCGACAGGACAGCAAGCCCCAGCATTTT.

The chain uses TRBV15 and TRBJ1-2; possible D gene TRBD1, 5 bases. This CDR3 has 13 residues. Germline CDR1 LNHNV, CDR2 YYDKDF (reference sequence). Trimming pared 0 bases from V and 5 bases from J, leaving 7 bases between. CDR3 nucleotides: TGTGCCACCAGCAGAGAGGCAGGGTATGGCTACACCTTC. It encodes CATSREAGYGYTF.

V gene TRBV11-2 combines with J gene TRBJ1-2; 7 positions match TRBD1. The CDR3 contains 13 residues. CDR1 and CDR2 (germline): SGHAT, FQNNGV. With V trimmed by 5 bases and J by 7 bases, 7 bases remained unmatched. CDR3 region: CASSANRGLGYTF. CDR3 bases: TGTGCCAGCAGCGCGAACAGGGGTCTTGGCTACACCTTC.

This rearrangement joins TRBV5-5 to TRBJ2-7, with 12 nucleotides matching TRBD1. The CDR3 contains 16 residues. The germline CDR1 and CDR2 sequences are SGHKS and YYEKEE (reference sequence). J lost 3 bases, V lost 4 bases, and 8 bases had no gene match. CDR3 coding DNA: TGTGCCAGCAGCGGGACCGGGACAGGGGGCATCTACGAGCAGTACTTC. Protein product: CASSGTGTGGIYEQYF.

The chain joins TRBV7-2 to TRBJ2-3; possible D gene TRBD2, 5 bases. CDR3 length: 16 amino acids. V lost 0 bases and J 0 bases, leaving 10 bases between the germline ends. The germline V gene encodes CDR1 SGHTA and CDR2 FQGNSA. CDR3 region: CASSLARADSTDTQYF. DNA of the CDR3: TGTGCCAGCAGCTTAGCGCGAGCGGATAGCACAGATACGCAGTATTTT.

The rearrangement uses TRBV7-8 and TRBJ2-1, with D possibly matching TRBD2 (7 bases). V lost 0 bases to trimming and J lost 2 bases, with 11 bases between them. The length of the CDR3 is 16 residues. Germline V gene sequence: CDR1 SGHVS, CDR2 FQNEAQ. This chain's CDR3 is CASSLAGGPTYNEQFF. The CDR3 region has the DNA TGTGCCAGCAGCTTAGCGGGGGGGCCCACCTACAATGAGCAGTTCTTC.

J is TRBJ1-3 and V is TRBV7-2; D is unclear. The CDR3 spans 18 residues. Looked up from germline, CDR1 is SGHTA and CDR2 is FQGNSA. Trimming removed 1 base at V and 0 bases at J, with 16 bases between. CDR3 protein: CASSLVSLGHNSGNTIYF. The CDR3 DNA reads TGTGCCAGCAGCTTAGTCAGCCTTGGGCACAACTCTGGAAACACCATATATTTT.